The text below deals with one T cell receptor beta chain. The sample holds many counts of this clonotype. The target of this receptor is not known. Base qualities are missing; no much larger clone stands one base away. TCRdb records Illumina HiSeq 2500 as the sequencer. Quantitative 5'-RACE with molecular barcodes was used to prepare TCR beta libraries. On the study's bioinformatics: A new computational method based on a probabilistic model of VDJ rearrangement was used to identify disease-linked TCR variants. TCRdb cleaned the public reads at Q25 with fastp, built clones with MiXCR and kept in-frame beta chains. CDR3 protein sequences are deduplicated, and each keeps its most common genes and DNA. For this entry, the V and J calls and clone size follow TCRdb and not the study's own pipeline. The sample includes approximately 240,000 distinct CDR3 sequences, with roughly a tenth observed a single time. Clones ranked in the top ten supply around 2.6% of the sample.

The data were taken from a study of CD8 T cells in ankylosing spondylitis (dated by TCRdb to about 2017). For the wider study: To find TCR variants linked to disease, the study profiled T cell receptor beta repertoires in ankylosing spondylitis patients and healthy donors. The full study cohort was made up of about two dozen ankylosing spondylitis patients and fewer than 120 healthy donors. Samples of peripheral blood were taken, and for ankylosing spondylitis patients, synovial fluid was collected as well.

The study at large found these results: A TCR beta motif of 8 or 9 highly homologous amino acid variants appeared characteristic of blood from ankylosing spondylitis patients. Significant enrichment of the disease-linked clones was reported in matched synovial fluid samples from ankylosing spondylitis patients. The disease-linked clones had a CD8+ phenotype and were found at relatively low frequencies in peripheral blood. Some motif variants had previously been reported in the synovial fluid and blood of reactive arthritis patients, which suggests shared mechanisms of disease initiation.

The clonotype comes from a male donor with ankylosing spondylitis or in good health (not recorded which). The sequenced sample was blood, either unsorted or a sorted T cell fraction (not recorded which).

The sequenced DNA is TGTGCCAGCAGCTGGACAGGAAATGAGCAGTTCTTC. It translates as CASSWTGNEQFF. Recombination connected TRBV5-4 to TRBJ2-1; 7 bases in the middle match TRBD1. Germline trimming: 3 bases from V, 7 bases from J; junction bases outside gene matches: 1. The germline V gene (reference sequence) supplies CDR1 SGHNT and CDR2 YYREEE. From cysteine to phenylalanine, the CDR3 is 12 amino acids long. The DNA shown is the 36-base CDR3, in frame from base 1.